The source of this T cell receptor (beta chain) is a study of T cell responses to AZD1222 COVID-19 vaccine. Study-level points and caveats: At baseline, seropositivity was found in only a handful of AZD1222 recipients. Among the donors, most were white British and more were female, and clonal diversity was possibly underestimated. The reported proportion of spike-specific TCRs targeting unmutated variant regions was nearly half.

The ends were cut back, 0 bases at V and 1 base at J, with 15 bases in the middle. CDR1 and CDR2 (germline): SGHDN, FVKESK. This CDR3 is 17 amino acids long. Repertoires were generated with immunoSEQ multiplex PCR, while TCRdb's copy carries only in-frame clones and drops some. The sample contains tens of thousands of clones, around four fifths of which appear only once. Comments on this clone: What it recognizes is unknown.

The receptor was isolated from an adult in good health. The sample consisted of peripheral blood, taken on day 0 of AZD1222 vaccination. The chain carries TRBV14 and TRBJ1-1; D is undetermined. Here the CDR3 DNA reads TGTGCCAGCAGCCAAGAGATTGGTTGGACGGAGAACACTGAAGCTTTCTTT. Its protein product is CASSQEIGWTENTEAFF.